A selection of T cell receptor beta chains follows, all from one sample in a study of blood T cell repertoires in COVID-19. Measured with immunoSEQ multiplex PCR; TCRdb has only the in-frame clones, and not every one. The table shows roughly 200,000 clones, with around nine tenths occurring only once. Sequenced sample: PBMCs or T cells enriched from blood (not recorded which). Every receptor here comes from a woman aged 25 to 39 who had been exposed to COVID-19. The CDR3 runs from the conserved cysteine through the conserved F or W. D genes are given only for firm matches. Rows may omit the clone size; those that give it use once, few, many or a size class.

D gene: NA
clone size: NA
J gene: TRBJ1-2
CDR3 length: 14
V gene: TRBV18
CDR3 DNA: TGTGCCAGCTCACCACCTGGGGGGAACTATGGCTACACCTTC
CDR3 protein: CASSPPGGNYGYTF

D gene: TRBD2
clone size: once
J gene: TRBJ2-3
CDR3 length: 16
V gene: TRBV9
CDR3 DNA: TGTGCCAGCAGCTACGCGGGGGGGCACGGATTAGATACGCAGTATTTT
CDR3 protein: CASSYAGGHGLDTQYF

D gene: TRBD1
clone size: NA
J gene: TRBJ1-1
CDR3 length: 15
V gene: TRBV19
CDR3 DNA: TGTGCCAGTACTAGGGGGACAGGGGGCTATGGTGAAGCTTTCTTT
CDR3 protein: CASTRGTGGYGEAFF

D gene: NA
clone size: NA
J gene: TRBJ2-1
CDR3 length: 16
V gene: TRBV7-9
CDR3 DNA: TGTGCCAGCAGCTTTGGGCATCTAGCGAAGGGCAATGAGCAGTTCTTC
CDR3 protein: CASSFGHLAKGNEQFF

D gene: TRBD2
clone size: once
J gene: TRBJ2-5
CDR3 length: 15
V gene: TRBV12-5
CDR3 DNA: TGTGCTAGTGGTTTGGTACAGACTAGCGGGGAGACCCAGTACTTC
CDR3 protein: CASGLVQTSGETQYF

D gene: TRBD2
clone size: NA
J gene: TRBJ2-7
CDR3 length: 14
V gene: TRBV7-3
CDR3 DNA: TGTGCCAGCAGCAAGAGCGGGGATGCCTACGAGCAGTACTTC
CDR3 protein: CASSKSGDAYEQYF

D gene: TRBD1
clone size: NA
J gene: TRBJ2-1
CDR3 length: 16
V gene: TRBV7-8
CDR3 DNA: TGTGCCAGCAGCTTAGCCCCGGACAGGGGCTACAATGAGCAGTTCTTC
CDR3 protein: CASSLAPDRGYNEQFF

D gene: NA
clone size: NA
J gene: TRBJ2-5
CDR3 length: 15
V gene: TRBV7-3
CDR3 DNA: TGTGCCAGCAGCTTAACACTGGGGACATTTGAGACCCAGTACTTC
CDR3 protein: CASSLTLGTFETQYF

D gene: NA
clone size: NA
J gene: TRBJ1-1
CDR3 length: 16
V gene: TRBV5-8
CDR3 DNA: TGTGCCAGCAGCCCCTCAGAGGACAACGAGGAATATGAAGCTTTCTTT
CDR3 protein: CASSPSEDNEEYEAFF

D gene: TRBD2
clone size: NA
J gene: TRBJ2-7
CDR3 length: 15
V gene: TRBV19
CDR3 DNA: TGTGCCAGTAGTCTCACTTGGGGGGGGATGGACGAGCAGTACTTC
CDR3 protein: CASSLTWGGMDEQYF

D gene: NA
clone size: few
J gene: TRBJ1-5
CDR3 length: 17
V gene: TRBV7-6
CDR3 DNA: TGTGCCAACCCGACAGACTCTGGGGTTATAAGCAATCAGCCCCAGCATTTT
CDR3 protein: CANPTDSGVISNQPQHF

D gene: TRBD1
clone size: NA
J gene: TRBJ1-1
CDR3 length: 15
V gene: TRBV2
CDR3 DNA: TGTGCCAGCAGGAGGGACAGCCAAATGAGCACTGAAGCTTTCTTT
CDR3 protein: CASRRDSQMSTEAFF

D gene: NA
clone size: NA
J gene: TRBJ1-3
CDR3 length: 15
V gene: TRBV9
CDR3 DNA: TGTGCCAGCAGCGAGATGGGGAGCTCTGGAAACACCATATATTTT
CDR3 protein: CASSEMGSSGNTIYF

D gene: NA
clone size: NA
J gene: TRBJ1-2
CDR3 length: 11
V gene: TRBV28
CDR3 DNA: TGTGCCGCGCAGGTTAACTATGGCTACACCTTC
CDR3 protein: CAAQVNYGYTF

D gene: TRBD1
clone size: NA
J gene: TRBJ1-5
CDR3 length: 13
V gene: TRBV2
CDR3 DNA: TGTGCCAGCGGCAGGGGGTCGGATCAGCCCCAGCATTTT
CDR3 protein: CASGRGSDQPQHF

D gene: TRBD1
clone size: NA
J gene: TRBJ1-6
CDR3 length: 14
V gene: TRBV5-1
CDR3 DNA: TGCGCCAGCAGCCTAGGACAGGCTAATTCACCCCTCCACTTT
CDR3 protein: CASSLGQANSPLHF

D gene: NA
clone size: NA
J gene: TRBJ1-2
CDR3 length: 13
V gene: TRBV11-2
CDR3 DNA: TGTGCCAGCAGCTCGATAGAACGCTATGGCTACACCTTC
CDR3 protein: CASSSIERYGYTF

D gene: TRBD2
clone size: NA
J gene: TRBJ2-3
CDR3 length: 14
V gene: TRBV2
CDR3 DNA: TGTGCCAGCAGCATGCGGGGGGGAACAGATACGCAGTATTTT
CDR3 protein: CASSMRGGTDTQYF

D gene: TRBD1
clone size: few
J gene: TRBJ2-3
CDR3 length: 16
V gene: TRBV5-4
CDR3 DNA: TGTGCCAGCAGCTCCGGGGCAGGGGGCTTCACAGATACGCAGTATTTT
CDR3 protein: CASSSGAGGFTDTQYF

D gene: NA
clone size: NA
J gene: TRBJ1-1
CDR3 length: 13
V gene: TRBV21-1
CDR3 DNA: TGTGCCAGCGTCCAACCGGGACAGGGCGAAGCTTTCTTT
CDR3 protein: CASVQPGQGEAFF

D gene: NA
clone size: NA
J gene: TRBJ2-3
CDR3 length: 13
V gene: TRBV18
CDR3 DNA: TGTGCCAGCTCACCCCGAGGATCAGATACGCAGTATTTT
CDR3 protein: CASSPRGSDTQYF

D gene: TRBD1
clone size: NA
J gene: TRBJ2-7
CDR3 length: 15
V gene: TRBV11-3
CDR3 DNA: TGTGCCAGCAGCTCCGGCTCGGACAGGGTCTACGAGCAGTACTTC
CDR3 protein: CASSSGSDRVYEQYF

D gene: NA
clone size: NA
J gene: TRBJ1-1
CDR3 length: 15
V gene: TRBV11-3
CDR3 DNA: TGTGCCAGCAGCACACAGGGTAATAAGAACACTGAAGCTTTCTTT
CDR3 protein: CASSTQGNKNTEAFF

D gene: NA
clone size: NA
J gene: TRBJ2-5
CDR3 length: 13
V gene: TRBV3-1/TRBV3-2
CDR3 DNA: TGTGCCAGCAGCCAGCGAAACCAAGAGACCCAGTACTTC
CDR3 protein: CASSQRNQETQYF

D gene: TRBD1
clone size: few
J gene: TRBJ1-3
CDR3 length: 15
V gene: TRBV2
CDR3 DNA: TGTGCCAGCAGGGACCCGACAGGGACTGGAAACACCATATATTTT
CDR3 protein: CASRDPTGTGNTIYF

D gene: TRBD2
clone size: NA
J gene: TRBJ2-5
CDR3 length: 16
V gene: TRBV11-2
CDR3 DNA: TGTGCCAGCAGCCCTAGGCGCCCCGGGGGGTCTGAGACCCAGTACTTC
CDR3 protein: CASSPRRPGGSETQYF

D gene: TRBD2
clone size: NA
J gene: TRBJ2-7
CDR3 length: 12
V gene: TRBV7-3
CDR3 DNA: TGTGCCAGCAGCCAGGGAGGGTACGTCAGATACTTC
CDR3 protein: CASSQGGYVRYF

D gene: TRBD1
clone size: NA
J gene: TRBJ2-2
CDR3 length: 12
V gene: TRBV3-1/TRBV3-2
CDR3 DNA: TGTGCCACCTACAGGGGAACCGGGGAGCTGTTTTTT
CDR3 protein: CATYRGTGELFF

D gene: NA
clone size: NA
J gene: TRBJ2-2
CDR3 length: 12
V gene: TRBV7-3
CDR3 DNA: TGTGCCAGCAGCTTATTGAGCGGGGAGCTGTTTTTT
CDR3 protein: CASSLLSGELFF

D gene: NA
clone size: NA
J gene: TRBJ1-3
CDR3 length: 15
V gene: TRBV6-1
CDR3 DNA: TGTGCCAGCAGTGAACGTTGGGGGCATGGAAACACCATATATTTT
CDR3 protein: CASSERWGHGNTIYF

D gene: NA
clone size: NA
J gene: TRBJ1-1
CDR3 length: 15
V gene: TRBV10-3
CDR3 DNA: TGTGCCATCAGTGAGTCGGCAGGGGCGTCCCCTGTAGCTTTCTTT
CDR3 protein: CAISESAGASPVAFF

D gene: NA
clone size: NA
J gene: TRBJ1-2
CDR3 length: 13
V gene: TRBV6-5
CDR3 DNA: TGTGCCAGCAGTTACCGACTAGGGGATGGCTACACCTTC
CDR3 protein: CASSYRLGDGYTF

D gene: NA
clone size: NA
J gene: TRBJ2-2
CDR3 length: 14
V gene: TRBV30
CDR3 DNA: TGTGCCTGGAGTGTACTTAGAGGAGGCGGGGAGCTGTTTTTT
CDR3 protein: CAWSVLRGGGELFF

D gene: NA
clone size: NA
J gene: TRBJ2-3
CDR3 length: 14
V gene: TRBV13
CDR3 DNA: TGTGCCAGCAGCCCCGGACTTAACACAGATACGCAGTATTTT
CDR3 protein: CASSPGLNTDTQYF

D gene: TRBD2
clone size: NA
J gene: TRBJ2-7
CDR3 length: 16
V gene: TRBV19
CDR3 DNA: TGTGCCAGTAGGCCCCCCGGTCGGGGGGGGGAGGACGAGCAGTACTTC
CDR3 protein: CASRPPGRGGEDEQYF

D gene: NA
clone size: NA
J gene: TRBJ1-2
CDR3 length: 16
V gene: TRBV2
CDR3 DNA: TGTGCCAGCACAGAGTTGGTCAGGGAGGCGAACTATGGCTACACCTTC
CDR3 protein: CASTELVREANYGYTF

D gene: NA
clone size: NA
J gene: TRBJ1-3
CDR3 length: 15
V gene: TRBV19
CDR3 DNA: TGTGCCAGTAGTACCAGCGGGACGGCTGGAAACACCATATATTTT
CDR3 protein: CASSTSGTAGNTIYF

D gene: NA
clone size: once
J gene: TRBJ2-7
CDR3 length: 15
V gene: TRBV2
CDR3 DNA: TGTGCCAGCAGTGAATACTTAGGGGTCCCCTACGAGCAGTACTTC
CDR3 protein: CASSEYLGVPYEQYF

D gene: TRBD1
clone size: NA
J gene: TRBJ1-1
CDR3 length: 16
V gene: TRBV24-1
CDR3 DNA: TGTGCCACCAGTTCCGGGACAGGGCCATGGGACACTGAAGCTTTCTTT
CDR3 protein: CATSSGTGPWDTEAFF

D gene: NA
clone size: NA
J gene: TRBJ1-1
CDR3 length: 13
V gene: TRBV24-1
CDR3 DNA: TGTGCCACCAGTGATTCCCTGAGAACTGAAGCTTTCTTT
CDR3 protein: CATSDSLRTEAFF

D gene: TRBD1
clone size: NA
J gene: TRBJ1-2
CDR3 length: 13
V gene: TRBV19
CDR3 DNA: TGTGCCAGTAGTAAAGACAGGGGCTATGGCTACACCTTC
CDR3 protein: CASSKDRGYGYTF

D gene: TRBD1
clone size: NA
J gene: TRBJ2-7
CDR3 length: 13
V gene: TRBV19
CDR3 DNA: TGTGCCAGTAGTACTACAGGGGGCTACGAGCAGTACTTC
CDR3 protein: CASSTTGGYEQYF

D gene: NA
clone size: NA
J gene: TRBJ1-3
CDR3 length: 13
V gene: TRBV21-1
CDR3 DNA: TGTGCCAGCAGCAGAGGAACTGGAAACACCATATATTTT
CDR3 protein: CASSRGTGNTIYF

D gene: NA
clone size: NA
J gene: TRBJ2-1
CDR3 length: 12
V gene: TRBV12-3/TRBV12-4
CDR3 DNA: TGTGCCAGCAGCTTGGGGCAAGGGGAGCAGTTCTTC
CDR3 protein: CASSLGQGEQFF

D gene: NA
clone size: NA
J gene: TRBJ2-4
CDR3 length: 16
V gene: TRBV2
CDR3 DNA: TGTGCCAGCAGTGAATTGGGGACTGCAGGTAAAAACATTCAGTACTTC
CDR3 protein: CASSELGTAGKNIQYF

D gene: TRBD1
clone size: NA
J gene: TRBJ2-1
CDR3 length: 15
V gene: TRBV9
CDR3 DNA: TGTGCCAGCAGCAAACAGGGGCCCCCTTACAATGAGCAGTTCTTC
CDR3 protein: CASSKQGPPYNEQFF

D gene: TRBD1
clone size: NA
J gene: TRBJ1-3
CDR3 length: 17
V gene: TRBV5-1
CDR3 DNA: TGCGCCAGCAGCTTGGGTTCCGCAGGGGGCGCAGGAAACACCATATATTTT
CDR3 protein: CASSLGSAGGAGNTIYF

D gene: TRBD1
clone size: NA
J gene: TRBJ1-4
CDR3 length: 16
V gene: TRBV10-2
CDR3 DNA: TGCGCCAGCAGTGATGGAGGACAGGCAACTAATGAAAAACTGTTTTTT
CDR3 protein: CASSDGGQATNEKLFF

D gene: NA
clone size: NA
J gene: TRBJ1-2
CDR3 length: 12
V gene: TRBV29-1
CDR3 DNA: TGCAGCGTTGTCGGGGGGTCCGGTGGCTACACCTTC
CDR3 protein: CSVVGGSGGYTF

D gene: TRBD1
clone size: NA
J gene: TRBJ1-4
CDR3 length: 15
V gene: TRBV24-1
CDR3 DNA: TGTGCCACCAGTGATTCCCGACAGGGGGACGAAAAACTGTTTTTT
CDR3 protein: CATSDSRQGDEKLFF

D gene: TRBD1
clone size: NA
J gene: TRBJ1-5
CDR3 length: 16
V gene: TRBV7-8
CDR3 DNA: TGTGCCAGCAGCTTAGGCAGGGGGCCTACTAATCAGCCCCAGCATTTT
CDR3 protein: CASSLGRGPTNQPQHF

D gene: TRBD2
clone size: NA
J gene: TRBJ2-2
CDR3 length: 15
V gene: TRBV6-5
CDR3 DNA: TGTGCCAGCAGGCCGCTGGGGACTAGTCCCGGGGAGCTGTTTTTT
CDR3 protein: CASRPLGTSPGELFF

D gene: NA
clone size: NA
J gene: TRBJ1-4
CDR3 length: 14
V gene: TRBV18
CDR3 DNA: TGTGCCAGCTCACCGCGGGACGGGGGTGAAAAACTGTTTTTT
CDR3 protein: CASSPRDGGEKLFF

D gene: NA
clone size: NA
J gene: TRBJ1-2
CDR3 length: 15
V gene: TRBV4-2
CDR3 DNA: TGTGCCAGCAGCCAAGATCGGGGGGATAGCTATGGCTACACCTTC
CDR3 protein: CASSQDRGDSYGYTF

D gene: NA
clone size: NA
J gene: TRBJ2-7
CDR3 length: 15
V gene: TRBV2
CDR3 DNA: TGTGCCAGCAGTGAACGGAGGGGCGCCTCCTACGAGCAGTACTTC
CDR3 protein: CASSERRGASYEQYF

D gene: TRBD1
clone size: NA
J gene: TRBJ1-4
CDR3 length: 18
V gene: TRBV9
CDR3 DNA: TGTGCCAGCAGCGTCGGGACAGGTGATGGGTACTCTAATGAAAAACTGTTTTTT
CDR3 protein: CASSVGTGDGYSNEKLFF

D gene: NA
clone size: once
J gene: TRBJ2-7
CDR3 length: 14
V gene: TRBV10-2
CDR3 DNA: TGCGCCAGCAGTGGGCAGGGGTACTCCTACGAGCAGTACTTC
CDR3 protein: CASSGQGYSYEQYF